The rows below give T cell receptor beta chains drawn from one sample of a study of T cells in Graves' hyperthyroidism and ophthalmopathy. TCRdb itself ran the multiplex PCR reads through MiXCR, one entry per CDR3 protein. The repertoire holds a few hundred thousand distinct CDR3 sequences, with 13% to 15% as singletons. Sequenced: blood. The receptors here all came from a woman aged 40 to 50 with Graves' hyperthyroidism that later progressed to Graves' ophthalmopathy. The CDR3 runs from the conserved cysteine through the conserved F or W.

v_gene	j_gene	CDR3aa
TRBV11-2	TRBJ2-1	CASSPGTINEQFF
TRBV5-1	TRBJ2-3	CASSRRERELTDTQYF
TRBV7-9	TRBJ1-3	CASSLAWDARNTIYF
TRBV5-8	TRBJ2-3	CASSLGRTGPTDTQYF
TRBV11-2	TRBJ1-6	CASSLRGGNNSPLHF
TRBV6-1	TRBJ1-6	CASSETGRTSPLHF
TRBV11-2	TRBJ2-7	CASRDLRGGYEQYF
TRBV28	TRBJ2-5	CASSLLKRRGHQETQYF
TRBV7-9	TRBJ1-4	CASSQNTGQGWEKLFF
TRBV7-8	TRBJ1-1	CASSRRQSRSEAFF
TRBV7-3	TRBJ2-1	CASSSSGPADEQFF
TRBV28	TRBJ1-6	CASSPDREYSPLHF
TRBV3-1	TRBJ2-3	CASSQEVPLRGTSTDTQYF
TRBV7-2	TRBJ2-2	CASTLGSLRDRRTGELFF
TRBV2	TRBJ2-5	CASNPAGAQETQYF
TRBV15	TRBJ2-7	CATSRGRGIAGLIYEQYF